What follows are 3 T cell receptor beta chains derived from one specimen sequenced in a study of regulatory T cells in long-lasting Graves disease. Arm-PCR with iRepertoire HTBI primers amplified the CDR3 regions for these TCR beta libraries. One entry per CDR3 protein, called by TCRdb with MiXCR from the multiplex PCR reads. The sample has a few hundred thousand distinct CDR3 sequences; around 11% are singletons. Time point here: newly diagnosed GD, antithyroid drugs for less than 3 months. Following extraction of RNA from PBMCs, that RNA was used to make the TCR library. These sequences were also reported in another study, on T cells in Graves' hyperthyroidism and ophthalmopathy.

The material was peripheral blood mononuclear cells (PBMCs), obtained at new diagnosis, from a patient treated with antithyroid drugs. The receptors were sampled from a woman under 30 with Graves disease.

There are many counts of this clonotype. The CDR3 DNA reads TGTGCCAGCTCACCACCCGGCGGGACAGGGATCAATCAGCCCCAGCATTTT. Its protein product is CASSPPGGTGINQPQHF. The chain combines TRBV18 with TRBJ1-5, with TRBD1 matching over 9 bases. CDR3 length: 17 amino acids. J was trimmed by 3 bases and V by 0 bases; bases with no gene match: 6. The V gene's germline CDR1 is KGHSH and CDR2 LQKENI.

Comment on this clonotype: A read error may be the cause here, since a much bigger clone is one base away. This rearrangement joins TRBV6-5 to TRBJ1-2; the D is unclear. Germline V lookup: CDR1 MNHEY, CDR2 SVGAGI. This CDR3 comprises 13 residues. The CDR3 loop reads CASSYSGLYGYIF. The DNA of the CDR3 is TGTGCCAGCAGTTACTCGGGGTTATATGGCTACATCTTC.

Only a few counts were recorded for this clonotype. The rearrangement joins TRBV5-1 to TRBJ1-1; no definite D call. The CDR3 covers 19 residues. Germline V CDR1 and CDR2: SGHRS, YFSETQ. The V gene lost 4 bases and the J gene lost 5 bases, with 30 bases spanning the gap. Here the CDR3 reads CASSRYPGRRLQMSTEAFF. CDR3 nucleotides: TGCGCCAGCAGCAGGTACCCGGGCAGACGCCTCCAGATGAGTACTGAAGCTTTCTTT.